These 12 T cell receptor beta chains were sequenced from one sample in a study of blood T cell repertoires in COVID-19. Assay used: immunoSEQ multiplex PCR; TCRdb lists only in-frame clones, some missing. Found here are 150,000 to 160,000 clones, 83% of them singletons; the top ten hold about 12%. What was sequenced was peripheral blood. The receptors here all came from a woman in her sixties or seventies with COVID-19, enrolled during active disease.

The rearrangement uses TRBV5-1 and TRBJ1-1; TRBD1 aligns across 7 bases. The germline CDR1 and CDR2 sequences are SGHRS and YFSETQ. After removal of 4 bases from V and 2 bases from J, the junction contained 8 bases not matched to a gene. The CDR3 spans 15 residues. CDR3 in DNA: TGCGCCAGCAGCCGAGGGGGCGCCTTTAACACTGAAGCTTTCTTT. Translation: CASSRGGAFNTEAFF.

The CDR3 DNA is TGTGCCAGCAGCCAAGACCAGGGACTAGCGGGGCCTAGCACAGATACGCAGTATTTT. It encodes CASSQDQGLAGPSTDTQYF. The chain uses TRBV14 and TRBJ2-3, with TRBD2 matching over 13 bases. V shed 0 bases, J shed 0 bases, and the junction held 6 bases outside the gene matches. Per the germline V gene, CDR1 is SGHDN and CDR2 is FVKESK. This CDR3 region has 19 residues.

This rearrangement joins TRBV30 to TRBJ1-2, with TRBD1 matching over 11 bases. J lost 2 bases, V lost 0 bases, and 2 bases had no gene match. This CDR3 contains 15 residues. Germline V gene lookup returns CDR1 GTSNPN and CDR2 SVGIG (reference sequence). In DNA, the CDR3 is TGTGCCTGGAGTGTTCGGGACAGGGGGAACTATGGCTACACCTTC. Encoded protein: CAWSVRDRGNYGYTF.

The chain carries TRBV9 and TRBJ1-4, with 11 bases fitting TRBD1. This CDR3 has 17 amino acids. Germline assignment: CDR1 SGDLS and CDR2 YYNGEE. The trim removed 2 bases at V and 4 bases at J, leaving 7 bases unmatched. CDR3 coding DNA: TGTGCCAGCAGCGTTCAGATCGGGACAGGGGGTAATGAAAAACTGTTTTTT. It encodes CASSVQIGTGGNEKLFF.

The V gene is TRBV19, the J gene TRBJ1-4; maybe TRBD1 (6 bases). Germline V CDR1 and CDR2: LNHDA, SQIVND (reference sequence). Trimming took 6 bases from V and 10 from J, leaving 21 bases between them. This CDR3 comprises 15 residues. CDR3 DNA sequence: TGTGCCAGTAGCCAAGGACAGTTCCCTGTGGCAAAACTGTTTTTT. It specifies CASSQGQFPVAKLFF. The full variable domain, with the rest looked up from reference TRBV19 and TRBJ1-4, is DGGITQSPKYLFRKEGQNVTLSCEQNLNHDAMYWYRQDPGQGLRLIYYSQIVNDFQKGDIAEGYSVSREKKESFPLTVTSAQKNPTAFYLCASSQGQFPVAKLFFGSGTQLSVL.

The chain is built from TRBV5-8 and TRBJ2-7; D not resolved. The CDR3 has 16 amino acids. The V end was cut by 2 bases, the J end by 0 bases, with 15 bases between. Germline values: CDR1 SGHTS, CDR2 YDEGEE. DNA of the CDR3: TGTGCCAGCAGCTTCTGGAGCTTTAGGAGCTCCTACGAGCAGTACGTC. This sequence encodes CASSFWSFRSSYEQYV.

In its sample, this clone was seen once. This sequence joins TRBV27 and TRBJ2-2; D might be TRBD1 (6 bases). CDR3 length: 18 residues. Per germline, CDR1 MNHEY and CDR2 SMNVEV (reference sequence). The V and J ends lost 0 bases and 1 base respectively, with 15 bases between them. The CDR3 spells CASSLSKKLTGNTGELFF. The CDR3 coding sequence is TGTGCCAGCAGTTTATCGAAAAAGTTGACAGGGAACACCGGGGAGCTGTTTTTT.

The chain links TRBV10-1 to TRBJ2-7; unclear D gene. The CDR3 contains 11 residues. Deletions cut 6 bases from V and 1 base from J, with 4 bases between. Germline CDR1 and CDR2: WNHNN and SYGVQD (reference sequence). The CDR3 DNA is TGCGCCAGCAGCGGGTCCTACGAGCAGTACTTC. It translates to CASSGSYEQYF.

The chain couples TRBV5-1 to TRBJ1-1; D gene uncertain. The CDR3 length is 12 residues. Trimming removed 1 base at V and 7 bases at J, with 8 bases between. Germline V gene sequence: CDR1 SGHRS, CDR2 YFSETQ. CDR3 amino acids: CASSLRGSEAFF. CDR3 DNA: TGCGCCAGCAGCTTGCGGGGAAGTGAAGCTTTCTTT.

This clone was seen a few times. V and J are TRBV6-5 and TRBJ1-2, with TRBD1 as a possible D gene (6 bases). The V and J ends lost 11 bases and 4 bases respectively, with 17 bases between them. Germline CDR1 MNHEY, CDR2 SVGAGI. This CDR3 region has 13 residues. CDR3: CALPLQGPYGYTF. As DNA, the CDR3 is TGTGCCCTTCCCCTACAGGGCCCCTATGGCTACACCTTC.

The rearrangement links TRBV12-3 or TRBV12-4 to TRBJ1-1, with D tentatively TRBD1 (6 bases). The CDR3 sequence is 13 residues long. V dropped 7 bases and J dropped 7 bases, with 16 bases sitting between them. This CDR3 reads CASTSGETGEAFF. The CDR3 coding sequence is TGTGCCAGCACATCAGGGGAAACGGGTGAAGCTTTCTTT.

On this clone itself: Additional DNA sequences in this sample encode the identical CDR3. This sequence joins TRBV18 and TRBJ1-1; 7 bases line up with TRBD1. The V segment lost 1 base and the J segment 4 bases; nucleotides outside the gene matches: 3. This CDR3 has 14 residues. The germline V gene encodes CDR1 KGHSH and CDR2 LQKENI. CDR3 protein: CASSPRQGGTEAFF. Written as DNA, the CDR3 is TGTGCCAGCTCACCACGTCAGGGGGGCACTGAAGCTTTCTTT.